Listed below are T cell receptor beta chains from one sample, sequenced in a study of shared clonotypes between healthy human individuals. Assay used: immunoSEQ multiplex PCR; TCRdb lists only in-frame clones, some missing. The sample consists of some 2.1 million clones, about 95% of them appearing once. The source material was naive CD8+ T cells sorted from blood. These receptors all come from a young man in good health. Each CDR3 is given with its conserved first and last residue. The D gene is left open where the match is weak. A clone size is listed for some rows: how often the clone was seen (once, few, many), or a class if it is expanded.

CDR3 protein,CDR3 DNA,J gene,clone size,D gene,V gene
CASSKARFLKSSYNEQFF,TGTGCCAGCAGCAAAGCACGCTTCTTAAAGAGCTCCTACAATGAGCAGTTCTTC,TRBJ2-1,.,.,TRBV21-1
CASSLDGRDQPQHF,TGTGCCAGCAGCTTAGATGGCCGGGATCAGCCCCAGCATTTT,TRBJ1-5,.,.,TRBV7-6
CASSVVGSGEQYF,TGTGCCAGCAGCGTAGTGGGGTCCGGCGAGCAGTACTTC,TRBJ2-7,once,.,TRBV9
CASSQDSGGEQYF,TGCGCCAGCAGCCAAGATTCTGGGGGTGAGCAGTACTTC,TRBJ2-7,once,.,TRBV4-3
CAWSPTGHEQYF,TGTGCCTGGAGTCCGACAGGGCACGAGCAGTACTTC,TRBJ2-7,.,TRBD1,TRBV30
CASSRAGTLTGNTIYF,TGTGCCAGCAGCAGGGCAGGGACTTTAACTGGAAACACCATATATTTT,TRBJ1-3,.,.,TRBV7-2
CASSFGTGTYQEQFF,TGTGCCAGCAGCTTCGGGACAGGGACGTATCAGGAGCAGTTCTTC,TRBJ2-1,.,TRBD1,TRBV5-6
CASSWNSGYSYEQYF,TGTGCCAGCAGTTGGAATAGCGGATACTCCTACGAGCAGTACTTC,TRBJ2-7,.,.,TRBV27
CASSYADREDTYEQYF,TGTGCCAGCAGTTACGCCGACAGGGAAGACACCTACGAGCAGTACTTC,TRBJ2-7,.,TRBD1,TRBV6-6
CASSLPRGNEKLFF,TGTGCCAGCAGCTTACCCAGGGGGAATGAAAAACTGTTTTTT,TRBJ1-4,.,TRBD1,TRBV7-9
CASSSGLNQYF,TGTGCCAGCAGCTCAGGACTGAACCAGTACTTC,TRBJ2-7,.,.,TRBV5-6
CASSLLGSGDEQPQHF,TGTGCCAGCAGCTTATTAGGTTCAGGGGACGAACAGCCCCAGCATTTT,TRBJ1-5,.,.,TRBV7-9
CASNWVASDTEAFF,TGTGCCAGTAACTGGGTAGCTTCGGACACTGAAGCTTTCTTT,TRBJ1-1,.,.,TRBV19
CASSPGVPTSTDTQYF,TGCGCCAGCAGCCCAGGGGTTCCCACTAGCACAGATACGCAGTATTTT,TRBJ2-3,.,.,TRBV5-1
CASSLSASGSYEQFF,TGTGCCAGCAGTTTATCGGCGAGCGGGAGCTATGAGCAGTTCTTC,TRBJ2-1,.,TRBD2,TRBV27
CASSLSRDRGPGGGYTF,TGCGCCAGCAGCTTGTCCCGGGACAGGGGGCCGGGCGGTGGCTACACCTTC,TRBJ1-2,.,TRBD1,TRBV5-1
CASSQDSGGELFF,TGCGCCAGCAGCCAAGATAGCGGCGGGGAGCTGTTTTTT,TRBJ2-2,.,.,TRBV4-1
CASSIPTSGYNEQFF,TGTGCCAGTAGTATCCCCACTAGCGGATACAATGAGCAGTTCTTC,TRBJ2-1,.,TRBD2,TRBV19
CSVETATGHDTQYF,TGCAGCGTTGAGACTGCGACAGGTCACGATACGCAGTATTTT,TRBJ2-3,.,.,TRBV29-1
CASSQEDGGGTEAFF,TGCGCCAGCAGCCAAGAGGACGGCGGGGGCACTGAAGCTTTCTTT,TRBJ1-1,.,.,TRBV4-1
CASSKLAGGPRPTDTQYF,TGTGCCAGCAGCAAACTAGCGGGAGGACCCAGGCCCACAGATACGCAGTATTTT,TRBJ2-3,.,TRBD2,TRBV11-3
CASSEEPLPGAGSPLHF,TGTGCCAGCAGTGAAGAGCCTCTTCCCGGGGCCGGTTCACCCCTCCACTTT,TRBJ1-6,.,.,TRBV6-1
CASSLEGGNYGYTF,TGTGCCAGCAGCTTAGAGGGAGGGAACTATGGCTACACCTTC,TRBJ1-2,.,.,TRBV5-4
CASSIRRGNTEAFF,TGTGCCAGCAGCATCCGGAGAGGGAACACTGAAGCTTTCTTT,TRBJ1-1,.,.,TRBV11-2
CASSVGQGLDEQYF,TGTGCCAGCAGCGTAGGGCAGGGTTTGGACGAGCAGTACTTC,TRBJ2-7,.,.,TRBV9
CASSQQGTGELFF,TGTGCCAGCAGTCAACAGGGAACCGGGGAGCTGTTTTTT,TRBJ2-2,.,.,TRBV27
CASSLYQSGGSPLHF,TGTGCCAGCAGCTTGTACCAATCGGGGGGTTCACCCCTCCACTTT,TRBJ1-6,.,.,TRBV5-6
CAWNRVINTDTQYF,TGTGCCTGGAACAGGGTGATAAATACAGATACGCAGTATTTT,TRBJ2-3,.,.,TRBV30
CASSSNTGELFF,TGTGCCAGCAGCTCAAACACCGGGGAGCTGTTTTTT,TRBJ2-2,.,.,TRBV7-9
CASSELGGNQPQHF,TGTGCCAGCAGTGAACTGGGGGGCAATCAGCCCCAGCATTTT,TRBJ1-5,.,.,TRBV6-1
CASSIGQVTYEQYF,TGCGCCAGCAGTATCGGACAGGTAACCTACGAGCAGTACTTC,TRBJ2-7,.,TRBD1,TRBV10-2
CASSQERRYEQYF,TGCGCCAGCAGCCAAGAAAGACGTTACGAGCAGTACTTC,TRBJ2-7,once,.,TRBV4-1
CASSRVGYGYTF,TGTGCCAGCAGCAGGGTGGGCTATGGCTACACCTTC,TRBJ1-2,once,.,TRBV9
CASSPLQGSQPQHF,TGTGCCAGCAGTCCACTGCAGGGGTCCCAGCCCCAGCATTTT,TRBJ1-5,.,.,TRBV27
CASSSGSSGSWETQYF,TGTGCCAGCAGCTCGGGATCAAGCGGGAGTTGGGAGACCCAGTACTTC,TRBJ2-5,.,TRBD2,TRBV5-8
CASGFGTGRYPDTQYF,TGTGCTAGTGGTTTCGGGACAGGTCGATATCCAGATACGCAGTATTTT,TRBJ2-3,.,TRBD1,TRBV12-5
CASSLRAADEQYF,TGTGCCAGCAGTTTAAGGGCAGCGGACGAGCAGTACTTC,TRBJ2-7,.,.,TRBV27
CASSSGYEQYF,TGTGCCAGCAGCTCGGGTTACGAGCAGTACTTC,TRBJ2-7,.,.,TRBV5-8
CAWNGIGMNTEAFF,TGTGCCTGGAACGGAATCGGGATGAACACTGAAGCTTTCTTT,TRBJ1-1,few,.,TRBV30
CASSTFMGIGYEQYF,TGTGCCAGCAGCACCTTCATGGGAATCGGCTACGAGCAGTACTTC,TRBJ2-7,.,.,TRBV5-4
CASSPLGDSGVEAFF,TGTGCCAGCTCACCGCTGGGGGACAGCGGTGTGGAAGCTTTCTTT,TRBJ1-1,.,TRBD1,TRBV5-6
CASSLGLIAGQGTNQPQHF,TGTGCCAGCAGCTTAGGATTAATTGCGGGACAGGGGACCAATCAGCCCCAGCATTTT,TRBJ1-5,.,TRBD1,TRBV7-8
CASSEVGASGGHQETQYF,TGTGCCAGCAGTGAGGTCGGGGCTAGCGGGGGGCATCAAGAGACCCAGTACTTC,TRBJ2-5,.,TRBD2,TRBV2
CSGEEGDGDTQYF,TGCAGCGGAGAGGAAGGAGATGGAGATACGCAGTATTTT,TRBJ2-3,.,.,TRBV29-1
CASSSRDWLAGELFF,TGTGCCAGCAGCTCCCGGGACTGGCTCGCCGGGGAGCTGTTTTTT,TRBJ2-2,once,.,TRBV9
CASSMAYGEQYF,TGTGCCAGTAGTATGGCCTACGGCGAGCAGTACTTC,TRBJ2-7,.,.,TRBV19
CASSEGGDTEAFF,TGTGCCAGCAGCGAGGGGGGAGACACTGAAGCTTTCTTT,TRBJ1-1,.,.,TRBV9
CASSQDLNYGYTF,TGTGCCAGCAGCCAAGACCTGAACTATGGCTACACCTTC,TRBJ1-2,once,.,TRBV4-2
CASSLGRAYEQYF,TGTGCCAGCAGTCTAGGCAGGGCCTACGAGCAGTACTTC,TRBJ2-7,.,.,TRBV28